This T cell receptor (beta chain) was sequenced in a study of blood T cell repertoires in COVID-19. About the study: Acute-phase and convalescent COVID-19 samples originated in the United States, Italy and Spain. T cells, B-cell-depleted T cells, or PBMCs supplied cDNA or gDNA.

As handled by the study authors: Quantification of nucleated cells was approximated via reference gene primer amplification. The repertoire was sequenced with immunoSEQ multiplex PCR; TCRdb's copy has only in-frame clones and lacks some. That table supplies the V and J calls and clone size; D and trimming were determined from the DNA. The table shows roughly 150,000 clones, with just over 85% occurring only once. Everyone who took part was about 18 to 90 years old, and they came from about 25 US areas. Germline assignment: CDR1 SGHRS and CDR2 YFSETQ. CDR3 size: 15 residues. The trim removed 4 bases at V and 4 bases at J, leaving 7 bases unmatched.

This receptor was taken from a man aged 45 to 65 who had recovered from COVID-19. V usage is TRBV5-1 and J usage is TRBJ2-5, with 10 bases that match TRBD2. Material for sequencing was PBMCs or T cells enriched from blood (not recorded which). CDR3 DNA: TGCGCCAGCAGCAGGGGACTAGCGTCGTTAGAGACCCAGTACTTC. Translation: CASSRGLASLETQYF.